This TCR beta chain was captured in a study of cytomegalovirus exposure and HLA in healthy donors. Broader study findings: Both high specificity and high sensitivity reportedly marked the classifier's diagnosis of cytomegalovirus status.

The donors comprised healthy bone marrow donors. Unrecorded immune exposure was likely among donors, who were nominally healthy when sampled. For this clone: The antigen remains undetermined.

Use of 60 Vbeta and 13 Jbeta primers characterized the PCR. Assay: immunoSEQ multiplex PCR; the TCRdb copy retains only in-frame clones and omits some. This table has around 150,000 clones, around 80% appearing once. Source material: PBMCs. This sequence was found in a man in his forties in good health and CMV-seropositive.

The CDR3 protein is CASSLGDRAIYGYTF. The CDR3 bases are TGTGCCAGCAGCCTAGGGGACAGGGCCATCTATGGCTACACCTTC. The genes are TRBV5-6 and TRBJ1-2; 9 nucleotides match TRBD1. In germline, CDR1 is SGHDT, CDR2 YYEEEE. Trimming cost V 4 bases and J 4 bases; bases outside gene matches: 8. CDR3 length: 15 amino acids.